This T cell receptor beta chain was profiled in a study of blood T cells in healthy people across ages. The authors ran a second PCR of about 7 to 12 cycles using a sample-barcoded 5' primer and a J-beta primer mix. From the 5' RACE reads, TCRdb called clonotypes with MiXCR, one entry per CDR3 protein. The table shows about 1.1 million distinct CDR3 sequences, with around two fifths occurring only once. Study-wide results and limits: Diversity was estimated from one million T cells, and these estimates were considered underestimates.

For this clonotype: Its specificity is not known.

The CDR3 runs to 13 residues. The germline V gene has CDR1 LGHNT and CDR2 FRNRAP. With 5 bases clipped from V and 5 bases from J, the junction kept 5 bases outside the gene matches. The chain is built from TRBV12-5 and TRBJ1-1, with 7 bases matching TRBD1. Input material: blood. This sequence was found in a man aged 18 to 30 in good health. CDR3 protein: CASGPDRVTEAFF. DNA of the CDR3: TGTGCTAGTGGTCCCGACAGGGTGACTGAAGCTTTCTTT. Full variable domain (missing parts from reference TRBV12-5 and TRBJ1-1): DARVTQTPRHKVTEMGQEVTMRCQPILGHNTVFWYRQTMMQGLELLAYFRNRAPLDDSGMPKDRFSAEMPDATLATLKIQPSEPRDSAVYFCASGPDRVTEAFFGQGTRLTVV.